The 32 T cell receptor beta chains below all came from one sample that was sequenced in a study of blood T cell repertoires in COVID-19. The assay was immunoSEQ multiplex PCR, and TCRdb's table has in-frame clones only and misses some. The sample carries 70,000 to 100,000 clones, around nine tenths recorded once. Sequencing was carried out using peripheral blood. These receptors all stem from a woman between 55 and 75 years old with COVID-19, enrolled during active disease.

This clone has just a few counts. The gene calls are TRBV19 and TRBJ1-5, with 9 positions matching TRBD1. Germline values: CDR1 LNHDA, CDR2 SQIVND (reference sequence). The CDR3 extends over 15 amino acids. J gave up 6 bases and V 2 bases, and 5 bases lay outside the gene matches. CDR3 in amino acids: CASSITGTGTQPQHF. The CDR3 region has the DNA TGTGCCAGTAGTATAACCGGGACAGGGACTCAGCCCCAGCATTTT.

The chain carries TRBV12-3 or TRBV12-4 and TRBJ1-4, with D possibly being TRBD1 (5 bases). This CDR3 has 13 residues. V dropped 7 bases and J dropped 8 bases, with 14 bases sitting between them. The CDR3 nucleotides are TGTGCCAGCACCGGACAATCCGGGGAAAAACTGTTTTTT. This translates into CASTGQSGEKLFF.

The chain links TRBV28 to TRBJ1-6; tentatively, D is TRBD1 (6 bases). From germline, CDR1 is MDHEN and CDR2 SYDVKM. Trimming left V 2 bases short and J 10 bases short, with 15 bases between. This CDR3 contains 15 residues. The CDR3 reads CASSLVRQGRSPLHF. CDR3 sequence (DNA): TGTGCCAGCAGTTTAGTCCGGCAGGGGCGGTCACCCCTCCACTTT.

This clone occurred a few times. The junction differs from germline at one of its ends, possibly a read error. This sequence joins TRBV5-1 and TRBJ1-6; 10 bases align to TRBD1. Germline CDR1 SGHRS, CDR2 YFSETQ. CDR3 length: 17 amino acids. CDR3 nucleotide sequence: TGCGCCAGCACCTTGGGACAGGGGTTCCCCTATAATTCACCCCTCCACTTT. Protein sequence: CASTLGQGFPYNSPLHF.

The chain employs TRBV10-3 and TRBJ1-2, with a weak D call TRBD1 (6 bases). The CDR3 has 14 residues. Per the germline V gene, CDR1 is ENHRY and CDR2 is SYGVKD. V was cut by 5 bases and J by 4 bases, with 14 bases left in between. The CDR3 DNA is TGTGCCATCAGTCCCCTGACGGACAGCTATGGCTACACCTTC. This sequence encodes CAISPLTDSYGYTF.

The V and J genes are TRBV19 and TRBJ2-5; TRBD2 aligns across 10 bases. CDR3 length: 16 amino acids. Unmatched junction bases numbered 12, after V lost 4 bases and J lost 7 bases. In germline, CDR1 is LNHDA, CDR2 SQIVND (reference sequence). CDR3 protein: CASSTPWASGGVTQYF. CDR3 DNA: TGTGCCAGTAGTACCCCATGGGCTAGCGGGGGAGTGACCCAGTACTTC. Based on the CDR3 plus reference TRBV19 and TRBJ2-5, the full variable domain is DGGITQSPKYLFRKEGQNVTLSCEQNLNHDAMYWYRQDPGQGLRLIYYSQIVNDFQKGDIAEGYSVSREKKESFPLTVTSAQKNPTAFYLCASSTPWASGGVTQYFGPGTRLLVL.

This rearrangement joins TRBV2 to TRBJ2-2, with D perhaps TRBD1 (5 bases). Looked up from germline, CDR1 is SNHLY and CDR2 is FYNNEI. CDR3 size: 14 residues. V lost 3 bases to trimming and J lost 7 bases, with 12 bases between them. CDR3 protein: CASSDRAVRGELFF. CDR3 nucleotide sequence: TGTGCCAGCAGTGACAGGGCTGTTCGCGGGGAGCTGTTTTTT.

The CDR3 is CASSLSGLGNTIYF. The CDR3 region has the DNA TGTGCCAGCAGCTTGTCAGGACTTGGAAACACCATATATTTT. The chain employs TRBV5-6 and TRBJ1-3; no reliable D call. The CDR3 runs to 14 residues. CDR1 is SGHDT, CDR2 YYEEEE, per germline. The V end lost 1 base, the J end lost 3 bases, and 8 bases lay between the germline ends.

J is TRBJ2-7 and V is TRBV5-6; 8 nucleotides line up with TRBD2. V shed 4 bases and J 5 bases; nucleotides not matched to a gene: 5. Germline lookup yields CDR1 SGHDT and CDR2 YYEEEE. The CDR3 length is 13 residues. CDR3 in amino acids: CASSTHGGDEQYF. CDR3 bases: TGTGCCAGCAGCACCCACGGGGGGGACGAGCAGTACTTC.

J is TRBJ2-1 and V is TRBV15; a weak D match, TRBD2 (6 bases). Germline assignment: CDR1 LNHNV and CDR2 YYDKDF (reference sequence). The V gene lost 0 bases and the J gene lost 10 bases, with 13 bases spanning the gap. The CDR3 covers 14 residues. CDR3 in amino acids: CATSRERGGYEQFF. In DNA form, the CDR3 reads TGTGCCACCAGCAGAGAGCGGGGAGGATACGAGCAGTTCTTC.

CDR3 residues: CASSESRMETGRYF. The CDR3 bases are TGCGCCAGCAGTGAGTCAAGGATGGAAACAGGGCGGTACTTC. The chain joins TRBV10-1 to TRBJ2-7; TRBD1 might be the D (6 bases). Germline assignment: CDR1 WNHNN and CDR2 SYGVQD (reference sequence). The CDR3 is 14 amino acids. V lost 0 bases and J 12 bases, leaving 18 bases between the germline ends.

The gene calls are TRBV7-8 and TRBJ1-6, with D perhaps matching TRBD1 (5 bases). V gave up 4 bases and J gave up 5 bases, with 15 bases separating them. CDR3 length: 16 residues. CDR1 is SGHVS, CDR2 FQNEAQ, per germline. The DNA of the CDR3 is TGTGCCAGCAGCTGGGGGGGTGCAGGGAATAATTCACCCCTCCACTTT. It is translated as CASSWGGAGNNSPLHF. The full variable domain, in which reference TRBV7-8 and TRBJ1-6 provide the parts outside the CDR3, is GAGVSQSPRYKVAKRGQDVALRCDPISGHVSLFWYQQALGQGPEFLTYFQNEAQLDKSGLPSDRFFAERPEGSVSTLKIQRTQQEDSAVYLCASSWGGAGNNSPLHFGNGTRLTVT.

The chain couples TRBV6-2 or TRBV6-3 to TRBJ2-1; possible D gene TRBD2, 8 bases. The V end was cut by 6 bases, the J end by 6 bases, with 27 bases between. The CDR3 loop spans 18 amino acids. Germline V CDR1 and CDR2: MNHEY, SVGEGT. The CDR3 reads CASSPGQRTSTIANEQFF. The CDR3 nucleotides read TGTGCCAGCAGCCCGGGACAGAGGACTAGCACAATTGCCAATGAGCAGTTCTTC.

This chain connects TRBV7-2 to TRBJ1-2; maybe TRBD1 (5 bases). Germline V gene sequence: CDR1 SGHTA, CDR2 FQGNSA. The V end was cut by 0 bases, the J end by 8 bases, with 10 bases between. The CDR3 spans 13 residues. As DNA, the CDR3 is TGTGCCAGCAGCTTAGCGGCAGGGTGGGGCTACACCTTC. The encoded protein is CASSLAAGWGYTF.

The V and J genes are TRBV21-1 and TRBJ2-7; the table's D call of TRBD2 was not tested on the DNA. TRBV21-1 is marked as a pseudogene. The CDR3 is made up of 15 amino acids. CDR3: CASSNATRGSNEQYF. The CDR3, as DNA: TGTGCCAGCAGCAATGCGACGAGAGGGTCTAACGAGCAGTACTTC.

The J gene is TRBJ2-7, the V gene TRBV6-5; D gene uncertain. Trimming cost V 2 bases and J 0 bases, with 8 bases left between them. There are 14 residues in the CDR3. The germline gives CDR1 MNHEY, CDR2 SVGAGI. The CDR3 coding sequence is TGTGCCAGCAGTTACCGACACCTCTCCTACGAGCAGTACTTC. Amino acids: CASSYRHLSYEQYF.

The V gene is TRBV19, the J gene TRBJ2-1; TRBD2 matches 7 bases. The CDR3 is made up of 17 amino acids. Germline V gene sequence: CDR1 LNHDA, CDR2 SQIVND (reference sequence). V was clipped by 3 bases and J by 3 bases; unmatched bases: 11. The CDR3 region is CASSIPPTSARYNEQFF. The CDR3 nucleotides read TGTGCCAGTAGTATCCCCCCTACTAGCGCCCGCTACAATGAGCAGTTCTTC.

The CDR3 coding sequence is TGTGCCAGTAATACCGGGACAGGTGACTATGGCTACACCTTC. Its protein is CASNTGTGDYGYTF. This chain links TRBV19 with TRBJ1-2, with 8 bases lining up with TRBD1. The germline V gene has CDR1 LNHDA and CDR2 SQIVND (reference sequence). The CDR3 covers 14 residues. V shed 7 bases and J 3 bases; nucleotides not matched to a gene: 7.

J is TRBJ1-4 and V is TRBV5-1, with TRBD1 as a possible D gene (6 bases). Deletions cut 2 bases from V and 8 bases from J, with 13 bases between. This CDR3 is built from 14 residues. Germline assignment: CDR1 SGHRS and CDR2 YFSETQ. CDR3: CASSFQGIGEKLFF. The CDR3, as DNA: TGCGCCAGCAGCTTCCAGGGGATCGGCGAAAAACTGTTTTTT.

This chain uses TRBV27 with TRBJ1-4, with 7 bases lining up with TRBD1. Looked up from germline, CDR1 is MNHEY and CDR2 is SMNVEV (reference sequence). V dropped 6 bases and J dropped 4; count of bases not matched to a gene: 5. The CDR3 has 14 residues. CDR3 loop: CASRPGQRNEKLFF. The CDR3 DNA reads TGTGCCAGCAGACCGGGACAGCGTAATGAAAAACTGTTTTTT.

This clone was observed a single time. The rearrangement joins TRBV7-2 to TRBJ1-2, with a tentative D call TRBD1 (6 bases). Germline CDR1 and CDR2: SGHTA and FQGNSA. The V end was cut by 0 bases, the J end by 4 bases, with 12 bases between. This CDR3 has 15 amino acids. CDR3 nucleotides: TGTGCCAGCAGCTTAGCGCTGGGGACACGCTATGGCTACACCTTC. Translating gives CASSLALGTRYGYTF.

The CDR3 DNA reads TGTGCCACCAGTGCCCCGCCGACTAGCGGGGCCTCCAATGAGCAGTTCTTC. This codes for CATSAPPTSGASNEQFF. V usage is TRBV24-1 and J usage is TRBJ2-1, with 11 bases matching TRBD2. CDR3 length equals 17 residues. Germline V gene data show CDR1 as KGHDR and CDR2 as SFDVKD. V shed 5 bases and J 6 bases; nucleotides not matched to a gene: 11.

This clone has a single count. The chain combines TRBV19 with TRBJ1-1; no clear D gene. This CDR3 is 13 amino acids long. V was trimmed by 2 bases and J by 4 bases, leaving 8 bases between them. CDR1 and CDR2 (germline): LNHDA, SQIVND (reference sequence). The CDR3 protein is CASSIPEATEAFF. The CDR3 DNA follows: TGTGCCAGTAGTATACCTGAGGCCACTGAAGCTTTCTTT.

The chain employs TRBV25-1 and TRBJ1-1; 10 bases are a match to TRBD1. CDR3 length: 15 residues. CDR1 MGHDK and CDR2 SYGVNS come from the germline V gene. Trimming cost V 5 bases and J 5 bases; bases outside gene matches: 8. The CDR3 nucleotides are TGTGCCAGCAGTAGGACAGGGGGAGTAAAAACTGAAGCTTTCTTT. Its protein product is CASSRTGGVKTEAFF. The full variable domain, completed using reference TRBV25-1 and TRBJ1-1, is EADIYQTPRYLVIGTGKKITLECSQTMGHDKMYWYQQDPGMELHLIHYSYGVNSTEKGDLSSESTVSRIRTEHFPLTLESARPSHTSQYLCASSRTGGVKTEAFFGQGTRLTVV.

This clone was detected only a few times. The CDR3 loop reads CASSTGPGTGVGNQPQHF. The DNA of the CDR3 is TGTGCCAGTAGTACCGGGCCCGGGACAGGGGTGGGCAATCAGCCCCAGCATTTT. The V call is TRBV19, the J call TRBJ1-5; 10 positions agree with TRBD1. Unmatched junction bases numbered 11, after V lost 4 bases and J lost 2 bases. In germline, CDR1 is LNHDA, CDR2 SQIVND (reference sequence). CDR3 length: 18 amino acids.

The V call is TRBV11-2, the J call TRBJ1-1, with 10 nucleotides matching TRBD1. CDR1 and CDR2 from the germline V gene are SGHAT and FQNNGV. The V and J ends lost 0 bases and 3 bases, in that order; junction bases with no gene match: 7. The CDR3 has 17 residues. CDR3 in DNA: TGTGCCAGCAGCTTAGAGACCGGGACAGGGGTCGACACTGAAGCTTTCTTT. The encoded protein is CASSLETGTGVDTEAFF.

The chain joins TRBV28 to TRBJ1-2, with D perhaps TRBD1 (5 bases). Between the trimmed V and J ends, which lost 4 bases and 1 base, there was a span of 13 bases. The CDR3 totals 15 residues. Germline V gene sequence: CDR1 MDHEN, CDR2 SYDVKM. The CDR3 DNA reads TGTGCCAGCAGTTCACCGGGACTCTTTAACTATGGCTACACCTTC. Protein sequence: CASSSPGLFNYGYTF.

The V call is TRBV19, the J call TRBJ1-2; 8 positions match TRBD1. J was trimmed by 6 bases and V by 5 bases; bases with no gene match: 8. The CDR3 is 14 residues long. In germline, CDR1 is LNHDA, CDR2 SQIVND (reference sequence). The CDR3 DNA reads TGTGCCAGTAGTCCGACAGGGGAGTTTAATGGCTACACCTTC. Protein: CASSPTGEFNGYTF.

V and J are TRBV6-5 and TRBJ2-3; D remains unclear. Germline loops: CDR1 MNHEY, CDR2 SVGAGI. The CDR3 is 15 residues long. Trimming removed 6 bases at V and 2 bases at J, with 15 bases between. The CDR3 DNA reads as TGTGCCAGCAGCTCACCACGCAGCGACACAGATACGCAGTATTTT. It translates to CASSSPRSDTDTQYF.

This rearrangement joins TRBV7-2 to TRBJ1-4; D possibly corresponds to TRBD1 (6 bases). V was pared by 2 bases and J by 11 bases, with 15 bases between. Germline lookup yields CDR1 SGHTA and CDR2 FQGNSA. The CDR3 sequence is 14 residues long. The CDR3 sequence is CASSLQGRGGKLFF. The CDR3 nucleotides are TGTGCCAGCAGCTTACAGGGCAGGGGAGGGAAACTGTTTTTT.

The rearrangement links TRBV5-5 to TRBJ1-2; D is possibly TRBD1 (6 bases). Germline-derived CDR1 and CDR2 are SGHKS and YYEKEE (reference sequence). This CDR3 contains 13 residues. V lost 4 bases and J 6 bases, leaving 13 bases between the germline ends. The CDR3 region is CASSDRQVDGYTF. CDR3 DNA: TGTGCCAGCAGCGACCGACAGGTAGATGGCTACACCTTC.

V is TRBV5-8 and J is TRBJ1-3, with D possibly being TRBD1 (5 bases). The CDR3 is 15 residues long. Trimming took off 4 bases at V and 0 bases at J, with 11 bases between the two ends. The germline CDR1 and CDR2 sequences are SGHTS and YDEGEE. In DNA, the CDR3 is TGTGCCAGCAGCACCCTGGGGCGCTCTGGAAACACCATATATTTT. This translates into CASSTLGRSGNTIYF.